This T cell receptor beta chain was obtained from a study of OX40 agonist ivuxolimab in advanced cancers. Germline CDR1 is MNHEY and CDR2 is SVGAGI. Trimming took off 3 bases at V and 0 bases at J, with 9 bases between the two ends. The CDR3 totals 15 residues. Measured with immunoSEQ multiplex PCR; TCRdb has only the in-frame clones, and not every one. Among 40,000 to 60,000 clones listed, approximately 92% were seen once. The V and J genes are TRBV6-5 and TRBJ2-1; weak D call: TRBD2 (6 bases). Sequenced material: CD4+ or CD8+ T cells sorted from blood, taken in a trial of the OX40 agonist ivuxolimab. The receptor was isolated from an adult with an advanced solid tumor such as melanoma, head and neck, liver or kidney cancer. The CDR3 protein is CASSYGGSSYNEQFF. CDR3 DNA sequence: TGTGCCAGCAGTTATGGGGGGAGCTCCTACAATGAGCAGTTCTTC.